This is a list of T cell receptor beta chains from one sample in a study of T cells after yellow fever vaccination. Via MiXCR, TCRdb re-called the 5' RACE reads, giving one row per CDR3 protein. The sample records 300,000 to 350,000 distinct CDR3 sequences, about 4% being singletons. This sample comprised PBMCs, obtained 5 days after the yellow fever booster vaccination. These receptor sequences come from a man between 18 and 29 years old who received the YFV17D yellow fever vaccine. Both conserved end residues are part of each CDR3. Each record gives: CDR3 protein, clone size, V gene. For some rows the clone size is stated as once, few or many, or as a class when expanded; others skip it.

CDR3 protein: CASSSHGELSFEAFF; clone size: few; V gene: TRBV7-4
CDR3 protein: CASSSPDRVLTDTQYF; clone size: many; V gene: TRBV5-4
CDR3 protein: CASTRQGVQETQYF; clone size: .; V gene: TRBV4-1
CDR3 protein: CASSQILGGLSTEAFF; clone size: .; V gene: TRBV5-1
CDR3 protein: CASSLGTSGPQNVQFF; clone size: many; V gene: TRBV5-1
CDR3 protein: CASSRPRQATNYGYTF; clone size: .; V gene: TRBV7-2
CDR3 protein: CASSLGANDGYEQYF; clone size: .; V gene: TRBV12-3/TRBV12-4
CDR3 protein: CASIGGFHITYEQYF; clone size: few; V gene: TRBV6-2/TRBV6-3
CDR3 protein: CASSFQQGSGEQFF; clone size: many; V gene: TRBV5-1
CDR3 protein: CASSSISTSDGYTF; clone size: few; V gene: TRBV5-1
CDR3 protein: CASSLGDGGDRGYTF; clone size: .; V gene: TRBV7-9
CDR3 protein: CASSLMIAKNIQYF; clone size: few; V gene: TRBV7-9
CDR3 protein: CASSQDEGGGTGELFF; clone size: many; V gene: TRBV4-1
CDR3 protein: CASSLTSGGVDTQYF; clone size: few; V gene: TRBV7-9
CDR3 protein: CASSQQIETQYF; clone size: few; V gene: TRBV7-2
CDR3 protein: CAWSVSASYEQYF; clone size: .; V gene: TRBV30
CDR3 protein: CAISETGQANTGELFF; clone size: .; V gene: TRBV10-3
CDR3 protein: CASSLSSGQWETQYF; clone size: many; V gene: TRBV7-6
CDR3 protein: CASSSGLAGVYQETQYF; clone size: .; V gene: TRBV5-1
CDR3 protein: CASSYSALNTEAFF; clone size: few; V gene: TRBV6-5
CDR3 protein: CASSPPEQPQHF; clone size: .; V gene: TRBV18
CDR3 protein: CASAETGLNSPLHF; clone size: many; V gene: TRBV5-6
CDR3 protein: CSARRDFNEQFF; clone size: few; V gene: TRBV20-1
CDR3 protein: CASSPLGLELFF; clone size: many; V gene: TRBV7-2
CDR3 protein: CASSHPWGAPANEQFF; clone size: many; V gene: TRBV7-6
CDR3 protein: CSARSPVGGEQFF; clone size: few; V gene: TRBV20-1
CDR3 protein: CSARDLGKEGPGSYNEQFF; clone size: .; V gene: TRBV20-1
CDR3 protein: CASSLDPDRVSYEQYF; clone size: .; V gene: TRBV5-1
CDR3 protein: CSAYLASYNEQFF; clone size: many; V gene: TRBV20-1
CDR3 protein: CASSYSIFGTTDNEQFF; clone size: .; V gene: TRBV6-5
CDR3 protein: CSARDGGSGANVLTF; clone size: few; V gene: TRBV20-1
CDR3 protein: CATSREGGSTDTQYF; clone size: few; V gene: TRBV15
CDR3 protein: CASSLEPGANTGELFF; clone size: .; V gene: TRBV6-5
CDR3 protein: CASSESKGGRADTQYF; clone size: few; V gene: TRBV10-1
CDR3 protein: CASSHGPMGDTQYF; clone size: .; V gene: TRBV12-3/TRBV12-4
CDR3 protein: CASSLDTGRGNTIYF; clone size: few; V gene: TRBV7-7
CDR3 protein: CATEDGLSMNTEAFF; clone size: .; V gene: TRBV24-1
CDR3 protein: CASSLQGSQNIQYF; clone size: few; V gene: TRBV7-2
CDR3 protein: CASSLTERDSPLHF; clone size: few; V gene: TRBV5-1
CDR3 protein: CASSPPGTRAFF; clone size: .; V gene: TRBV18
CDR3 protein: CASSYRGREPQHF; clone size: .; V gene: TRBV6-5
CDR3 protein: CASSLGVTILMNTEAFF; clone size: .; V gene: TRBV7-8
CDR3 protein: CASSQTGNTIYF; clone size: many; V gene: TRBV7-9
CDR3 protein: CASSLSLAETDTQYF; clone size: .; V gene: TRBV5-1
CDR3 protein: CSATSQTLQPNIQYF; clone size: .; V gene: TRBV20-1
CDR3 protein: CASSLRRGETQYF; clone size: many; V gene: TRBV12-3/TRBV12-4
CDR3 protein: CASSLSGETQYF; clone size: many; V gene: TRBV7-2
CDR3 protein: CASSHGLGTDTQYF; clone size: many; V gene: TRBV6-4
CDR3 protein: CASRGETGADTQYF; clone size: .; V gene: TRBV12-3/TRBV12-4
CDR3 protein: CASSELAGDGLYNEQFF; clone size: few; V gene: TRBV5-1
CDR3 protein: CASSPGGLIRELFF; clone size: few; V gene: TRBV27
CDR3 protein: CASSSNDRKTWAFF; clone size: .; V gene: TRBV5-4
CDR3 protein: CAISEGPLSGATNEKLFF; clone size: .; V gene: TRBV10-3
CDR3 protein: CASSLAMYGGELFF; clone size: many; V gene: TRBV5-1
CDR3 protein: CASRERGSSLNTEAFF; clone size: .; V gene: TRBV5-1